This TCR beta chain was captured by sequencing in a study of shared clonotypes between healthy human individuals. This CDR3 has 16 amino acids. Germline lookup yields CDR1 SGDLS and CDR2 YYNGEE. Trimming took 3 bases from V and 0 from J; bases not matched to a gene: 6. The repertoire was sequenced with immunoSEQ multiplex PCR; TCRdb's copy has only in-frame clones and lacks some. The sample has millions of clones, 90% to 95% seen once. Regarding this clone: Other DNA sequences from this sample encode an identical CDR3 as well.

The source is a man younger than 30 in good health. This chain uses TRBV9 with TRBJ1-3, with 7 bases that match TRBD1. Material: naive CD4+ T cells sorted from blood. Subset specified: CD45RA+ positively selected. The CDR3 region has the DNA TGTGCCAGCAGCGCGAGACAGGGTAGCTCTGGAAACACCATATATTTT. Translated: CASSARQGSSGNTIYF.